These 20 T cell receptor beta chains came from one sample sequenced in a study of PD-1 blockade in classical Hodgkin lymphoma (dated by TCRdb to about 2020). The library was generated by the immunoSEQ multiplex PCR assay. The table comes from immuneACCESS by way of TCRdb, which keeps in-frame sequences with V and J called. Part of the clones is missing from these tables; in studies checked, under half for an unresolved V gene and the rest for unknown reasons. Across this sample there are roughly 140,000 clones, with less than 80% seen only once. The ten largest clones capture 9.2% of the sample. The time point label for this specimen denotes: cycle 2 day 1 (C2D1) of nivolumab. Every trial patient had relapsed following autologous stem cell transplantation, and prior brentuximab vedotin exposure was what differed among cohorts A, B and C. The material was peripheral blood mononuclear cells (PBMCs), obtained before the second cycle of nivolumab. The receptors were sampled from a human donor with classical Hodgkin lymphoma.

The chain combines TRBV19 with TRBJ2-7, with 10 bases fitting TRBD1. Germline V gene lookup returns CDR1 LNHDA and CDR2 SQIVND (reference sequence). The CDR3 consists of 16 residues. The ends lost 1 base at V and 0 bases at J; junction bases unmatched: 3. The DNA for the CDR3 is TGTGCCAGTAGTATAGGGGGACAGGGGACCTCCTACGAGCAGTACTTC. Residues: CASSIGGQGTSYEQYF.

The chain is built from TRBV7-9 and TRBJ2-5; TRBD1 or TRBD2 may be the D gene (6 bases each). Germline loops: CDR1 SEHNR, CDR2 FQNEAQ (reference sequence). CDR3 length: 14 amino acids. V gave up 5 bases and J gave up 5 bases, with 15 bases separating them. The CDR3 region is CASSRKGGLETQYF. Here the CDR3 DNA reads TGTGCCAGCAGCCGTAAGGGGGGCTTGGAGACCCAGTACTTC. The full variable domain, with the rest looked up from reference TRBV7-9 and TRBJ2-5, is DTGVSQNPRHKITKRGQNVTFRCDPISEHNRLYWYRQTLGQGPEFLTYFQNEAQLEKSRLLSDRFSAERPKGSFSTLEIQRTEQGDSAMYLCASSRKGGLETQYFGPGTRLLVL.

J is TRBJ2-2 and V is TRBV9; D call uncertain. Trimming pared 2 bases from V and 1 base from J, leaving 9 bases between. CDR3 length: 15 residues. CDR1 and CDR2 from the germline V gene are SGDLS and YYNGEE. The CDR3 is CASSVRAENTGELFF. Written as DNA, the CDR3 is TGTGCCAGCAGCGTTAGGGCGGAGAACACCGGGGAGCTGTTTTTT.

The chain links TRBV27 to TRBJ2-5; TRBD1 aligns across 9 bases. CDR1 MNHEY and CDR2 SMNVEV come from the germline V gene (reference sequence). The V and J ends lost 0 bases and 8 bases, in that order; junction bases with no gene match: 4. The CDR3 is made up of 14 amino acids. The DNA of the CDR3 is TGTGCCAGCAGTTTATCGGGGACAGGGAGAACCCAGTACTTC. Encoded protein: CASSLSGTGRTQYF.

V and J are TRBV4-1 and TRBJ2-7; D might be TRBD1 (6 bases). The CDR3 contains 14 residues. V lost 2 bases, J lost 3 bases, and 11 bases lay in between. Germline V gene lookup returns CDR1 MGHRA and CDR2 YSYEKL. The CDR3 region has the DNA TGCGCCAGCAGCCAAAGGGACACCTACTACGAGCAGTACTTC. Translating it yields CASSQRDTYYEQYF.

The chain employs TRBV6-6 and TRBJ1-6; D perhaps matches TRBD1 (6 bases). The CDR3 runs to 15 residues. V lost 6 bases to trimming and J lost 8 bases, with 17 bases between them. Germline V lookup: CDR1 MNHNY, CDR2 SVGAGI (reference sequence). The CDR3 coding sequence is TGTGCCAGCAGCCCCCTAAGACAGGAATATTCACCCCTCCACTTT. It encodes CASSPLRQEYSPLHF.

This clone was detected once. V gene TRBV7-8 combines with J gene TRBJ2-3, with TRBD2 matching 11 bases. The CDR3 is 16 residues long. CDR1 and CDR2 from the germline V gene are SGHVS and FQNEAQ. With 5 bases clipped from V and 3 bases from J, the junction kept 7 bases outside the gene matches. CDR3 sequence (DNA): TGTGCCAGCAGCAGCGCCGGACTAGCGGGTACAGATACGCAGTATTTT. The encoded protein is CASSSAGLAGTDTQYF.

The genes are TRBV7-1 and TRBJ2-3; 12 bases fit TRBD2. TRBV7-1 is an ORF for which the function is uncertain. Trimming took 3 bases from V and 1 from J; bases not matched to a gene: 2. The CDR3 is 16 amino acids. The CDR3 reads CASSSLAGGRTDTQYF. Here the CDR3 DNA reads TGTGCCAGCAGCTCCCTAGCGGGGGGGCGCACAGATACGCAGTATTTT.

The chain is built from TRBV2 and TRBJ1-5; D ambiguous. The V end was cut by 1 base, the J end by 0 bases, with 10 bases between. The CDR3 loop spans 16 amino acids. Germline CDR1 SNHLY, CDR2 FYNNEI. CDR3 region: CASSEGFRNSNQPQHF. CDR3 in DNA: TGTGCCAGCAGTGAAGGTTTCAGGAATAGCAATCAGCCCCAGCATTTT.

The CDR3 reads CASTGAYGYTF. The CDR3 nucleotides are TGTGCCAGCACAGGGGCCTATGGCTACACCTTC. The chain recombines TRBV6-5 with TRBJ1-2, with TRBD1 as a possible D gene (6 bases). CDR3 length: 11 amino acids. The V end was cut by 7 bases, the J end by 4 bases, with 7 bases between. Germline CDR1 reads MNHEY; CDR2 reads SVGAGI.

The chain combines TRBV6-5 with TRBJ2-1, with 10 bases identical to TRBD1. The ends lost 4 bases at V and 7 bases at J; junction bases unmatched: 7. The CDR3 spans 15 residues. Per the germline V gene, CDR1 is MNHEY and CDR2 is SVGAGI. Here the CDR3 reads CASSSAGTGVNEQFF. The CDR3 bases are TGTGCCAGCAGTTCCGCCGGGACAGGGGTAAATGAGCAGTTCTTC.

This rearrangement joins TRBV27 to TRBJ2-1; maybe TRBD1 (6 bases). CDR3 size: 16 residues. Germline V gene data show CDR1 as MNHEY and CDR2 as SMNVEV (reference sequence). V was trimmed by 6 bases and J by 6 bases, leaving 21 bases between them. CDR3 DNA sequence: TGTGCCAGCAGGCAAACAGGGAGCGGTGCGGGCAATGAGCAGTTCTTC. Its protein is CASRQTGSGAGNEQFF.

This clone has only one observation. V and J are TRBV2 and TRBJ2-7, with D possibly being TRBD2 (5 bases). The CDR3 is 14 amino acids. V lost 6 bases and J 4 bases, leaving 16 bases between the germline ends. Looked up from germline, CDR1 is SNHLY and CDR2 is FYNNEI. The CDR3: CASSYEVATYEQYF. The CDR3 bases are TGTGCCAGCAGCTACGAGGTAGCGACTTACGAGCAGTACTTC.

The rearrangement uses TRBV13 and TRBJ2-7, with 7 bases aligning to TRBD1. V dropped 5 bases and J dropped 9; count of bases not matched to a gene: 13. CDR1 and CDR2 from the germline V gene are PRHDT and FYEKMQ (reference sequence). The CDR3 totals 14 residues. This chain's CDR3 is CASSVGQVNFGQYF. CDR3 DNA: TGTGCCAGCAGCGTCGGACAGGTTAATTTTGGGCAGTACTTC. The full variable domain, completed using reference TRBV13 and TRBJ2-7, is AAGVIQSPRHLIKEKRETATLKCYPIPRHDTVYWYQQGPGQDPQFLISFYEKMQSDKGSIPDRFSAQQFSDYHSELNMSSLELGDSALYFCASSVGQVNFGQYFGPGTRLTVT.

The chain couples TRBV11-2 to TRBJ2-4, with D perhaps matching TRBD1 (6 bases). Germline V lookup: CDR1 SGHAT, CDR2 FQNNGV. The CDR3 contains 13 residues. Trimming stripped 0 bases from V and 7 bases from J, with 7 bases between. The DNA for the CDR3 is TGTGCCAGCAGCTTAGACAGGGGTAACATTCAGTACTTC. Its protein product is CASSLDRGNIQYF.

The chain combines TRBV18 with TRBJ2-7, with D unclear. The CDR3 runs to 12 residues. CDR1 and CDR2 from the germline V gene are KGHSH and LQKENI. V was cut by 8 bases and J by 6 bases, with 14 bases left in between. The chain's CDR3 is CASAPSYSEQYF. CDR3 nucleotide sequence: TGTGCCAGCGCCCCCTCATACTCCGAGCAGTACTTC.

V and J are TRBV30 and TRBJ1-1, with 9 bases matching TRBD1. The germline CDR1 and CDR2 sequences are GTSNPN and SVGIG (reference sequence). V lost 3 bases, J lost 10 bases, and 18 bases stayed unmatched. This CDR3 is built from 16 residues. CDR3 sequence (DNA): TGTGCCTGGAGGGGATGGGGGAAAACGGGACAGGGACTAGCTTTCTTT. Its protein product is CAWRGWGKTGQGLAFF.

In the case of this clone: Other DNA sequences in this specimen translate into the identical CDR3. The chain carries TRBV11-2 and TRBJ1-2; D call uncertain. CDR1 is SGHAT and CDR2 is FQNNGV in the germline V gene. Trimming took off 4 bases at V and 4 bases at J, with 7 bases between the two ends. This CDR3 spans 12 amino acids. The CDR3 sequence: CASSSGGYGYTF. DNA of the CDR3: TGTGCCAGCAGCTCCGGAGGCTATGGCTACACCTTC. Full variable domain (rest looked up from reference TRBV11-2 and TRBJ1-2): EAGVAQSPRYKIIEKRQSVAFWCNPISGHATLYWYQQILGQGPKLLIQFQNNGVVDDSQLPKDRFSAERLKGVDSTLKIQPAKLEDSAVYLCASSSGGYGYTFGSGTRLTVV.

The chain couples TRBV7-9 to TRBJ1-2; tentatively, D is TRBD1 (6 bases). CDR3 length equals 15 residues. Trimming shortened V by 5 bases and J by 11 bases, and 24 bases separated the two germline ends. Germline V CDR1 and CDR2: SEHNR, FQNEAQ (reference sequence). CDR3 bases: TGTGCCAGCAGCCTTGTTACCGGGACACCCTCTAATTACACCTTC. This gives the protein CASSLVTGTPSNYTF.

The chain recombines TRBV7-2 with TRBJ1-4, with D uncertain. Germline loops: CDR1 SGHTA, CDR2 FQGNSA. CDR3 length equals 14 residues. The V end was cut by 3 bases, the J end by 7 bases, with 12 bases between. The CDR3 bases are TGTGCCAGCAGCTTCTCAAATTTGGGTGAAAAACTGTTTTTT. Translated: CASSFSNLGEKLFF.